This T cell receptor (beta chain) was identified during a study of blood T cell repertoires in COVID-19. V was trimmed by 4 bases and J by 0 bases, leaving 13 bases between them. Germline V CDR1 and CDR2: SGHRS, YFSETQ. This CDR3 has 15 residues. TCRdb keeps only in-frame clones here, not all; method: immunoSEQ multiplex PCR. The sample has about 280,000 clones; 90% are singletons. The chain uses TRBV5-1 and TRBJ1-1; D might be TRBD1 (5 bases). The material sequenced was PBMCs or T cells enriched from blood (not recorded which). The source is a young woman with acute COVID-19. The chain's CDR3 is CASSQDTYMNTEAFF. The DNA of the CDR3 is TGCGCCAGCAGCCAGGACACCTACATGAACACTGAAGCTTTCTTT.